These T cell receptor beta chains were read from a single sample in a study of blood T cell repertoires in COVID-19. TCRdb's copy holds only in-frame clones and misses some; the assay was immunoSEQ multiplex PCR. The table has some 160,000 clones, around 89% seen once. The material sequenced was peripheral blood. These receptors originate from a man between 60 and 70 years old with acute or convalescent COVID-19. Each CDR3 is given with its conserved first and last residue. Each record gives: D gene, V gene, J gene, clone size, CDR3 protein, CDR3 DNA. The D gene is left open where the match is weak. Some rows have no size entry. The others give once, few or many, or a class for an expanded clone.

TRBD2	TRBV6-6	TRBJ2-1	.	CASSYTTSGGAWEQFF	TGTGCCAGCAGTTACACGACTAGCGGGGGGGCCTGGGAGCAGTTCTTC
TRBD1	TRBV5-1	TRBJ1-6	.	CASSLDSGQKNSPLHF	TGCGCCAGCAGCTTGGATTCGGGACAGAAGAATTCACCCCTCCACTTT
TRBD1	TRBV18	TRBJ2-5	.	CASSPQTGFETQYF	TGTGCCAGCTCACCACAGACAGGGTTCGAGACCCAGTACTTC
TRBD1	TRBV5-4	TRBJ1-3	.	CASSLYQGAGGNTIYF	TGTGCCAGCAGCTTGTACCAGGGGGCGGGTGGAAACACCATATATTTT
.	TRBV5-1	TRBJ1-5	.	CASSLLQVKSSNQPQHF	TGCGCCAGCAGCTTGTTACAGGTAAAGAGTAGCAATCAGCCCCAGCATTTT
TRBD2	TRBV12-5	TRBJ2-3	once	CASGFRTLAAGGHPRTDTQYF	TGTGCTAGTGGTTTCCGGACTTTAGCTGCGGGGGGGCACCCTCGCACAGATACGCAGTATTTT
.	TRBV30	TRBJ2-5	.	CAWSLNGQETQYF	TGTGCCTGGAGTCTAAATGGCCAAGAGACCCAGTACTTC
.	TRBV10-3	TRBJ2-5	.	CAIKGGDFQETQYF	TGTGCCATCAAAGGAGGAGACTTCCAAGAGACCCAGTACTTC
TRBD1	TRBV6-4	TRBJ1-2	.	CASSTGGEGYTF	TGTGCCAGCAGCACAGGGGGAGAGGGCTACACCTTC
.	TRBV12-5	TRBJ2-1	.	CASGLVPNRVGNEQFF	TGTGCTAGTGGTTTGGTTCCTAACAGGGTCGGGAATGAGCAGTTCTTC
TRBD1	TRBV6-5	TRBJ1-2	.	CASSTGQGRYGYTF	TGTGCCAGCAGTACGGGACAGGGTCGTTATGGCTACACCTTC
TRBD2	TRBV29-1	TRBJ2-3	.	CSVDVGSGGRGTQYF	TGCAGCGTTGATGTTGGTAGCGGGGGCCGGGGTACGCAGTATTTT
TRBD1	TRBV7-9	TRBJ2-3	.	CASSFQGATTDTQYF	TGTGCCAGCAGCTTCCAGGGGGCGACGACAGATACGCAGTATTTT
TRBD1	TRBV11-2	TRBJ1-6	.	CASRAWGQSSYNSPLHF	TGTGCCAGCAGGGCCTGGGGACAGAGCTCCTATAATTCACCCCTCCACTTT
.	TRBV9	TRBJ2-3	.	CASSVGHLGTDTQYF	TGTGCCAGCAGCGTAGGCCACTTAGGCACAGATACGCAGTATTTT
TRBD1	TRBV18	TRBJ1-5	.	CASSRGQAGNQPQHF	TGTGCCAGCTCACGGGGACAGGCTGGTAATCAGCCCCAGCATTTT
.	TRBV4-3	TRBJ2-3	.	CASSRSRGQRTDTQYF	TGCGCCAGCAGCCGAAGTAGGGGCCAACGCACAGATACGCAGTATTTT
.	TRBV19	TRBJ1-6	.	CASSILQGTSPLHF	TGTGCCAGTAGTATCCTACAGGGAACTTCACCCCTCCACTTT
.	TRBV9	TRBJ2-1	.	CASSVLLSSEQFF	TGTGCCAGCAGCGTACTACTAAGTAGTGAGCAGTTCTTC
.	TRBV4-1	TRBJ1-2	.	CASSQAGGLEGYTF	TGCGCCAGCAGCCAAGCCGGGGGGCTCGAAGGCTACACCTTC
.	TRBV2	TRBJ2-3	.	CATGTRLHF	TGTGCCACAGGGACTCGTCTTCATTTT
.	TRBV11-2	TRBJ1-2	.	CASSFGGGDGYTF	TGTGCCAGCAGCTTTGGGGGCGGTGATGGCTACACCTTC
.	TRBV18	TRBJ1-1	.	CASSPANTGNTEAFF	TGTGCCAGCTCACCCGCCAATACAGGGAACACTGAAGCTTTCTTT
.	TRBV15	TRBJ1-4	.	CATSREPLGVGAEKLFF	TGTGCCACCAGCAGAGAACCCTTAGGGGTTGGGGCGGAAAAACTGTTTTTT
TRBD1	TRBV5-8	TRBJ1-3	.	CASSSRDRDRNTIYF	TGTGCCAGCAGCTCCCGGGACAGGGACAGGAACACCATATATTTT
.	TRBV29-1	TRBJ1-4	.	CSVEELTTNEKLFF	TGCAGCGTTGAAGAGCTAACAACTAATGAAAAACTGTTTTTT
TRBD1	TRBV9	TRBJ1-2	.	CASSVEGGIYGYTF	TGTGCCAGCAGCGTAGAAGGGGGCATCTATGGCTACACCTTC
TRBD1	TRBV18	TRBJ2-1	few	CASSPSGQGPRFF	TGTGCCAGCTCACCTTCTGGACAGGGCCCCAGGTTCTTC
.	TRBV2	TRBJ1-4	.	CASSIGGASGEKLFF	TGTGCCAGCAGTATTGGGGGGGCCTCGGGTGAAAAACTGTTTTTT
.	TRBV6-5	TRBJ2-2	.	CASSYSPGPTGELFF	TGTGCCAGCAGTTACTCGCCGGGTCCCACCGGGGAGCTGTTTTTT
.	TRBV24-1	TRBJ2-7	.	CATSLNPGQGPYEQYF	TGTGCCACCAGCCTAAACCCGGGACAAGGGCCCTACGAGCAGTACTTC
.	TRBV27	TRBJ1-6	.	CASSTYLSYNSPLHF	TGTGCCAGCAGTACCTATCTCTCCTATAATTCACCCCTCCACTTT
.	TRBV11-2	TRBJ1-1	.	CASSLAGWGTEAFF	TGTGCCAGCAGCTTAGCGGGGTGGGGCACTGAAGCTTTCTTT
.	TRBV4-2	TRBJ1-5	.	CASSQAQINQPQHF	TGTGCCAGCAGCCAAGCCCAGATTAATCAGCCCCAGCATTTT
TRBD1	TRBV6-5	TRBJ1-6	.	CASSLQGINSPLHF	TGTGCCAGCAGTTTACAGGGGATTAATTCACCCCTCCACTTT
TRBD1	TRBV6-5	TRBJ1-1	.	CASSYRKPGQGKAFF	TGTGCCAGCAGTTACCGGAAACCGGGACAGGGGAAAGCTTTCTTT
TRBD2	TRBV5-1	TRBJ2-1	.	CASSLALAGSYNEQFF	TGCGCCAGCAGCTTGGCCCTAGCGGGCTCCTACAATGAGCAGTTCTTC